A single sample is the source of the 18 T cell receptor beta chains below, sequenced in a study of cytomegalovirus exposure and HLA in healthy donors. Primers included in the PCR were 60 Vbeta and 13 Jbeta primers. Clones were sequenced by immunoSEQ multiplex PCR, and TCRdb holds only the in-frame ones, with some missing. The data show 100,000 to 130,000 clones, 76% seen once. Input material: PBMCs. Receptors originate from a man aged 18 to 30 in good health and CMV-seronegative.

The rearrangement joins TRBV7-8 to TRBJ2-2; 7 nucleotides match TRBD1. The CDR3 length is 14 residues. Germline V gives CDR1 SGHVS, CDR2 FQNEAQ. J was trimmed by 7 bases and V by 11 bases; bases with no gene match: 13. CDR3 sequence: CADTPGGWDGELFF. DNA for the CDR3: TGTGCCGACACACCAGGGGGTTGGGACGGGGAGCTGTTTTTT.

The chain employs TRBV25-1 and TRBJ2-2; tentative D call: TRBD1 (6 bases). The V end was cut by 5 bases, the J end by 6 bases, with 16 bases between. This CDR3 is 15 amino acids long. Germline V gene data show CDR1 as MGHDK and CDR2 as SYGVNS. The CDR3 DNA reads as TGTGCCAGCAGTTCTACTGGGGGCGCGTCCGGGGAGCTGTTTTTT. It translates to CASSSTGGASGELFF. The full variable domain, with the rest looked up from reference TRBV25-1 and TRBJ2-2, is EADIYQTPRYLVIGTGKKITLECSQTMGHDKMYWYQQDPGMELHLIHYSYGVNSTEKGDLSSESTVSRIRTEHFPLTLESARPSHTSQYLCASSSTGGASGELFFGEGSRLTVL.

This chain links TRBV7-2 with TRBJ1-3; TRBD1 is a possible D gene (6 bases). This CDR3 contains 16 residues. V lost 0 bases and J 2 bases, leaving 11 bases between the germline ends. CDR1 is SGHTA, CDR2 FQGNSA, per germline. The CDR3 DNA reads as TGTGCCAGCAGCTTAGCGTCAGGGGTTGCTGGAAACACCATATATTTT. This sequence encodes CASSLASGVAGNTIYF.

This clone was seen more than once but under ten times. This chain joins TRBV19 and TRBJ1-4, with D possibly matching TRBD1 (5 bases). Trimming took off 7 bases at V and 5 bases at J, with 14 bases between the two ends. The CDR3 runs 14 residues. CDR1 and CDR2 (germline): LNHDA, SQIVND (reference sequence). The chain's CDR3 is CASTSGGINEKLFF. As DNA, the CDR3 is TGTGCCAGTACTAGTGGGGGGATAAATGAAAAACTGTTTTTT.

This clone occurred once. The chain has TRBV5-5 and TRBJ2-2, with 7 positions matching TRBD1. The CDR3 totals 14 residues. CDR1 and CDR2 from the germline V gene are SGHKS and YYEKEE (reference sequence). After removal of 7 bases from V and 0 bases from J, the junction contained 3 bases not matched to a gene. The CDR3 loop is CASLTGANTGELFF. The CDR3 DNA follows: TGTGCCAGCCTAACAGGGGCGAACACCGGGGAGCTGTTTTTT.

The J gene is TRBJ1-2, the V gene TRBV6-6; TRBD1 matches at 7 bases. V lost 8 bases to trimming and J lost 2 bases; unmatched junction nucleotides: 5. CDR1 MNHNY and CDR2 SVGAGI come from the germline V gene (reference sequence). This CDR3 has 13 amino acids. The CDR3: CASQQGKNYGYTF. The CDR3 DNA follows: TGTGCCAGCCAACAGGGGAAAAACTATGGCTACACCTTC.

In its sample, this clone was seen once. This chain joins TRBV7-2 and TRBJ1-5; D might be TRBD1 (5 bases). The CDR3 runs 15 residues. Trimming removed 0 bases from V and 2 bases from J, with 8 bases in between. Per the germline V gene, CDR1 is SGHTA and CDR2 is FQGNSA. As DNA, the CDR3 is TGTGCCAGCAGCTTAGCGGTAGGGGGCAATCAGCCCCAGCATTTT. Its protein product is CASSLAVGGNQPQHF.

This chain links TRBV6-1 with TRBJ1-2; D uncertain. The V and J ends lost 7 bases and 8 bases respectively, with 14 bases between them. Germline CDR1 MNHNS, CDR2 SASEGT. The CDR3 loop spans 12 amino acids. The CDR3 nucleotides are TGTGCCAGCATCCTTGGGCCTGTCGGCTACACCTTC. It encodes CASILGPVGYTF.

The CDR3 spells CASSLFAGDLSGANVLTF. The CDR3 nucleotides are TGCGCCAGCAGCTTGTTCGCGGGGGACCTCTCTGGGGCCAACGTCCTGACTTTC. V and J are TRBV5-1 and TRBJ2-6; 7 bases align to TRBD2. CDR3 size: 18 residues. Germline lookup yields CDR1 SGHRS and CDR2 YFSETQ. The V and J ends lost 1 base and 0 bases, in that order; junction bases with no gene match: 7.

The gene calls are TRBV5-1 and TRBJ1-2; 7 nucleotides align to TRBD1. J lost 5 bases, V lost 0 bases, and 10 bases had no gene match. CDR1 and CDR2 (germline): SGHRS, YFSETQ. The CDR3 length is 16 residues. The CDR3 DNA sequence: TGCGCCAGCAGCTTGGAGCGTGGACAGGCGGAATATGGCTACACCTTC. Translating gives CASSLERGQAEYGYTF.

This clone was seen only once. V gene TRBV7-2 combines with J gene TRBJ2-7; 7 bases align to TRBD2. V trimming: 8 bases; J trimming: 3 bases; junction bases outside the gene matches: 1. This CDR3 has 11 residues. From germline, CDR1 is SGHTA and CDR2 FQGNSA. The CDR3 DNA sequence: TGTGCCAGCGGGGGGGTCTACGAGCAGTACTTC. As protein: CASGGVYEQYF.

The chain combines TRBV6-1 with TRBJ2-6, with D possibly matching TRBD2 (5 bases). The V end lost 4 bases, the J end lost 0 bases, and 7 bases lay between the germline ends. The CDR3 contains 15 residues. Germline lookup yields CDR1 MNHNS and CDR2 SASEGT. CDR3 bases: TGTGCCAGCAGTGGAGGGATCTCTGGGGCCAACGTCCTGACTTTC. Translation: CASSGGISGANVLTF.

V is TRBV29-1 and J is TRBJ1-1; 9 positions agree with TRBD1. With V trimmed by 7 bases and J by 4 bases, 7 bases remained unmatched. Germline-derived CDR1 and CDR2 are SQVTM and ANQGSEA. The CDR3 runs to 13 residues. CDR3 loop: CSADGQGFTEAFF. CDR3 bases: TGCAGCGCTGATGGACAGGGGTTCACTGAAGCTTTCTTT. The full variable domain, with the rest looked up from reference TRBV29-1 and TRBJ1-1, is SAVISQKPSRDICQRGTSLTIQCQVDSQVTMMFWYRQQPGQSLTLIATANQGSEATYESGFVIDKFPISRPNLTFSTLTVSNMSPEDSSIYLCSADGQGFTEAFFGQGTRLTVV.

The count of this clone is one. The CDR3 bases are TGTGCCAGTAGTGTCGACAGGTGGGGGAAAGAGACCCAGTACTTC. Its translation: CASSVDRWGKETQYF. The genes are TRBV19 and TRBJ2-5; TRBD1 might be the D (6 bases). Germline V gives CDR1 LNHDA, CDR2 SQIVND (reference sequence). There are 15 residues in the CDR3. The V end lost 5 bases, the J end lost 3 bases, and 16 bases lay between the germline ends.

This chain joins TRBV5-6 and TRBJ2-2; 8 nucleotides align to TRBD2. V lost 1 base, J lost 3 bases, and 5 bases stayed unmatched. Germline values: CDR1 SGHDT, CDR2 YYEEEE. CDR3 length equals 16 residues. Written as DNA, the CDR3 is TGTGCCAGCAGCTTGCTAGTGCGGGGGGACACCGGGGAGCTGTTTTTT. Amino acids: CASSLLVRGDTGELFF.

This clone was seen only a few times. At one end the junction does not follow the germline gene, possibly because of a read error. This CDR3 is CASSLFSRDSMQYF. CDR3 DNA: TGTGCCAGCAGCTTATTTTCACGGGACTCTATGCAGTACTTC. The chain carries TRBV27 and TRBJ2-7; TRBD2 might be the D (6 bases). This CDR3 region has 14 residues. Germline assignment: CDR1 MNHEY and CDR2 SMNVEV (reference sequence).

The chain carries TRBV5-4 and TRBJ1-6; unclear D gene. CDR1 is SGHNT and CDR2 is YYREEE in the germline V gene (reference sequence). V was clipped by 2 bases and J by 5 bases, with 11 bases between them. The CDR3 runs 15 residues. The CDR3 nucleotides are TGTGCCAGCAGCTTAGGAGGAGGAGATAATTCACCCCTCCACTTT. This translates into CASSLGGGDNSPLHF.

The genes are TRBV19 and TRBJ1-1; the match to TRBD1 covers 12 bases. CDR1 is LNHDA and CDR2 is SQIVND in the germline V gene (reference sequence). With V trimmed by 3 bases and J by 10 bases, 3 bases remained unmatched. The CDR3 runs to 13 residues. The CDR3 DNA is TGTGCCAGTAGTATCCGGGACAGGGGGCGAGCTTTCTTT. Amino acids: CASSIRDRGRAFF.